The 22 T cell receptor beta chains presented below share a single source sample, sequenced in a study of tumor-infiltrating lymphocytes in primary liver carcinoma. From around 0.5 ug of total RNA, TCR beta-specific cDNA was reverse-transcribed using a constant-region primer. Sequencing libraries for TCR beta derived from three nested multiplex PCR rounds that used slightly modified ARM-PCR. Forward primers for TRBV1-TRBV30 and a C-beta reverse primer served the first two PCR rounds, at 10 cycles each. TCRdb reanalysed the multiplex PCR reads using MiXCR and keeps one entry per CDR3 protein. The table shows roughly 100,000 distinct CDR3 sequences, with more than 65% occurring only once. Co-extraction yielded RNA and DNA from 20-30 mg of unsorted bulk tissue. Sequences were obtained from liver tumor tissue from sampling region 5. Noted subset: tumor region T5, tumor centre. The source of these receptors is a woman in her fifties or sixties with primary liver carcinoma and hepatitis B virus infection.

This clonotype counts as medium-sized (0.01 to 0.1%). CDR3 loop: CASSLVARGGGEQYF. CDR3 sequence (DNA): TGTGCCAGCAGCTTAGTAGCCAGGGGAGGTGGCGAGCAGTACTTC. The chain combines TRBV11-2 with TRBJ2-7; D tentatively fits TRBD1 or TRBD2 (6 bases each). This CDR3 has 15 residues. CDR1 and CDR2 from the germline V gene are SGHAT and FQNNGV. V lost 1 base and J lost 6, with 16 bases in between.

Many counts were recorded for this clonotype. V and J are TRBV6-5 and TRBJ2-1; D possibly corresponds to TRBD2 (5 bases). Trimming shortened V by 6 bases and J by 4 bases, and 16 bases separated the two germline ends. The CDR3 loop spans 15 amino acids. Germline assignment: CDR1 MNHEY and CDR2 SVGAGI. CDR3 sequence reads: CASSLGLLKYNEQFF. The CDR3 coding sequence is TGTGCCAGCAGCCTCGGACTCCTGAAATACAATGAGCAGTTCTTC.

On this clonotype itself: Mismatch with germline at one junction end may stem from a read error. This chain uses TRBV11-2 with TRBJ1-2; no firm D call. The germline gives CDR1 SGHAT, CDR2 FQNNGV. CDR3 length: 13 amino acids. The CDR3 loop reads CARSPTHKYGYIF. Written as DNA, the CDR3 is TGTGCCAGGAGCCCGACCCATAAATATGGCTACATCTTC. Based on the CDR3 plus reference TRBV11-2 and TRBJ1-2, the full variable domain is EAGVAQSPRYKIIEKRQSVAFWCNPISGHATLYWYQQILGQGPKLLIQFQNNGVVDDSQLPKDRFSAERLKGVDSTLKIQPAKLEDSAVYLCARSPTHKYGYIFGSGTRLTVV.

A note on this clonotype: At one end, the junction sequence differs from germline, possibly due to a read error. V is TRBV10-3 and J is TRBJ2-7; 13 bases map to TRBD2. Germline V gene sequence: CDR1 ENHRY, CDR2 SYGVKD. This CDR3 spans 16 amino acids. The DNA for the CDR3 is TGTGCTATCAGTACCAAATCGGGACTAGCGGGAAACGAGCAGTACTTC. Amino acids: CAISTKSGLAGNEQYF.

For this clonotype: This may be a read error, as it is one base from a much larger clone. V and J are TRBV5-1 and TRBJ2-2; TRBD1 matches at 9 bases. The germline V gene encodes CDR1 SGHRS and CDR2 YFSETQ. This CDR3 contains 16 residues. V dropped 4 bases and J dropped 5; count of bases not matched to a gene: 9. The CDR3 DNA sequence: TGCGCCAGCAGCACCGGGACAGGGATATGGACCGGGGAGCTGTTTTTT. Amino acid sequence: CASSTGTGIWTGELFF.

Note on this clonotype: A much more abundant neighbour one base away suggests this may be a read error. This chain uses TRBV10-3 with TRBJ2-7; TRBD2 matches 8 bases. The CDR3 totals 14 residues. Germline trimming cut 6 bases from V and 4 bases from J; bases unmatched to any gene: 8. Germline V gene lookup returns CDR1 ENHRY and CDR2 SYGVKD. CDR3 protein: CAIRESREAYEQYF. For the CDR3, the DNA is TGTGCCATCAGAGAATCGCGGGAGGCTTACGAGCAGTACTTC.

Within the sample, this clonotype is medium-sized. The chain joins TRBV11-3 to TRBJ1-1, with no clear D. Germline loops: CDR1 SGHNT, CDR2 YENEEA. Trimming took off 1 base at V and 2 bases at J, with 5 bases between the two ends. This CDR3 comprises 13 residues. CDR3 loop: CASSLGENTEAFF. Written as DNA, the CDR3 is TGTGCCAGCAGCTTAGGAGAAAACACTGAAGCTTTCTTT. Drawing the rest from reference TRBV11-3 and TRBJ1-1, the complete variable domain is EAGVVQSPRYKIIEKKQPVAFWCNPISGHNTLYWYLQNLGQGPELLIRYENEEAVDDSQLPKDRFSAERLKGVDSTLKIQPAELGDSAVYLCASSLGENTEAFFGQGTRLTVV.

This clonotype occurred many times. V is TRBV7-9 and J is TRBJ1-6, with no clear D. This CDR3 is 14 amino acids long. Trimming pared 7 bases from V and 7 bases from J, leaving 14 bases between. Germline CDR1 is SEHNR and CDR2 is FQNEAQ (reference sequence). Here the CDR3 reads CASNLDGVNSPLHF. The CDR3 DNA reads TGTGCCAGCAACCTTGACGGGGTAAATTCACCCCTCCACTTT. Combining the CDR3 with reference TRBV7-9 and TRBJ1-6 gives the whole variable domain DTGVSQNPRHKITKRGQNVTFRCDPISEHNRLYWYRQTLGQGPEFLTYFQNEAQLEKSRLLSDRFSAERPKGSFSTLEIQRTEQGDSAMYLCASNLDGVNSPLHFGNGTRLTVT.

Worth noting for this clonotype: At one of its ends the junction is not consistent with the germline gene, which may arise from a read error. The chain is built from TRBV6-1 and TRBJ1-1; D gene unclear. This CDR3 has 15 residues. Germline V gene sequence: CDR1 MNHNS, CDR2 SASEGT. CDR3 amino acids: CASSERWTGSTEALF. The CDR3 DNA reads as TGTGCCAGCAGTGAACGGTGGACGGGAAGTACTGAAGCTCTCTTT.

Comments on this clonotype: One end of the junction is discordant with germline, which a read error may explain. This chain links TRBV11-2 with TRBJ2-5; 9 bases agree with TRBD2. The CDR3 length is 15 residues. The germline V gene has CDR1 SGHAT and CDR2 FQNNGV. The CDR3 sequence: CVSSGGSSGAETQYF. The CDR3 nucleotides are TGTGTCAGCAGCGGGGGGAGCTCAGGAGCAGAGACCCAGTACTTC.

The genes are TRBV5-1 and TRBJ1-1; a possible D gene is TRBD1 (6 bases). With 4 bases removed from V and 1 base from J, the gap between germline ends came to 17 bases. Germline assignment: CDR1 SGHRS and CDR2 YFSETQ. CDR3 length: 16 residues. This CDR3 reads CASSPSAGAWNTEAFF. For the CDR3, the DNA is TGCGCCAGCAGCCCCTCGGCGGGGGCTTGGAACACTGAAGCTTTCTTT.

As for this clonotype: The junction differs from germline at one of its ends, possibly a read error. The chain employs TRBV14 and TRBJ2-7; 7 bases map to TRBD1. The germline V gene has CDR1 SGHDN and CDR2 FVKESK. The CDR3 consists of 14 residues. The CDR3 loop is CASQPGQNSYEHYF. CDR3 in DNA: TGTGCCAGCCAACCGGGACAGAACTCCTACGAGCACTACTTC.

A word on this clonotype: Given the absence of the conserved phenylalanine or tryptophan at the CDR3 end, a read error is likely. The chain carries TRBV7-9 and TRBJ1-1; D is ambiguous. The CDR3 totals 13 residues. The germline V gene has CDR1 SEHNR and CDR2 FQNEAQ (reference sequence). The V end was cut by 5 bases, the J end by 8 bases, with 15 bases between. CDR3 region: CASSLFGPLEAFV. As DNA, the CDR3 is TGTGCCAGCAGCCTATTTGGACCGCTCGAAGCTTTCGTT.

This clonotype was counted once. The CDR3 does not close with the conserved phenylalanine or tryptophan, likely indicating a read error. V is TRBV5-1 and J is TRBJ1-2; D call uncertain. This CDR3 is built from 13 residues. Looked up from germline, CDR1 is SGHRS and CDR2 is YFSETQ. CDR3 loop: CASSLAAGYVYTL. The CDR3, as DNA: TGCGCCAGCAGCTTGGCCGCAGGCTATGTCTACACCTTA.

The gene calls are TRBV11-2 and TRBJ1-2, with a tentative D call TRBD1 (5 bases). Germline V gives CDR1 SGHAT, CDR2 FQNNGV. The CDR3 runs to 15 residues. V was clipped by 5 bases and J by 5 bases, with 18 bases between them. The CDR3 nucleotides read TGTGCCAGCAGCGTACGACAGATTTCTCCGTATGGCTACACCTTC. Translated, it gives CASSVRQISPYGYTF.

Notes on this clonotype: A junction end diverges from the germline sequence, so it may reflect a read error. The J gene is TRBJ2-2, the V gene TRBV14, with D possibly matching TRBD2 (5 bases). From germline, CDR1 is SGHDN and CDR2 FVKESK. The CDR3 covers 16 residues. CDR3 nucleotides: TGTGCTAGCAGACAAAAACTCACAGCGGATACCGGGGAGCTGTTTTTT. It encodes CASRQKLTADTGELFF.

The chain recombines TRBV12-3 or TRBV12-4 with TRBJ1-5, with D possibly TRBD1 on 5 matching bases. Trimming shortened V by 10 bases and J by 9 bases, and 16 bases separated the two germline ends. The CDR3 is 12 residues long. The CDR3 sequence is CANRTPGLPQHF. The CDR3 region has the DNA TGTGCCAACAGGACACCCGGGTTGCCCCAGCATTTT.

With respect to this clonotype: Its ends do not fully match the called genes, so a read error is possible. The rearrangement joins TRBV11-2 to TRBJ2-7; D is possibly TRBD1 or TRBD2 (6 bases each). Germline V gene lookup returns CDR1 SGHAT and CDR2 FQNNGV. This CDR3 has 16 amino acids. Written as DNA, the CDR3 is TGTGCCAACACGACTCCTGGGCGGGAAGCAAGGGGGGAGCAATACTTC. It translates to CANTTPGREARGEQYF.

This rearrangement joins TRBV12-3 or TRBV12-4 to TRBJ1-5; TRBD1 agrees at 9 bases. The CDR3 is 15 residues long. V shed 5 bases and J 9 bases; nucleotides not matched to a gene: 11. As DNA, the CDR3 is TGTGCCAGCAGTAGGGACAGGGCTAGCAATAGGCCCCAGCATTTT. This gives the protein CASSRDRASNRPQHF.

This clonotype has more than one count but fewer than ten. The rearrangement links TRBV7-9 to TRBJ2-7; 10 positions match TRBD2. V was clipped by 5 bases and J by 0 bases; unmatched bases: 4. The CDR3 extends over 15 amino acids. Germline CDR1 SEHNR, CDR2 FQNEAQ (reference sequence). Here the CDR3 reads CASSPLAGHSYEQYF. CDR3 bases: TGTGCCAGCAGCCCACTAGCGGGGCACTCCTACGAGCAGTACTTC.

This clonotype has a handful of counts. This may stem from a read error, because a much larger clone lies one nucleotide away. J is TRBJ2-1 and V is TRBV6-6; 7 bases map to TRBD2. The V segment lost 2 bases and the J segment 10 bases; nucleotides outside the gene matches: 14. This CDR3 comprises 16 residues. In germline, CDR1 is MNHNY, CDR2 SVGAGI (reference sequence). In DNA form, the CDR3 reads TGTGCCAGCAGTTACCTTGGGCGGGGGACGGACGGGGAGCAGTTCTTC. Residues: CASSYLGRGTDGEQFF.

Remarks on this clonotype: One end of the junction fails to match germline, which may point to a read error. The J gene is TRBJ2-1, the V gene TRBV11-2; 11 bases map to TRBD2. In germline, CDR1 is SGHAT, CDR2 FQNNGV. CDR3 length: 16 amino acids. DNA for the CDR3: TGCGTCAGCAGCTCCCGACTAGCGGGAACCTACAATGAGCAGTTCTTC. Protein product: CVSSSRLAGTYNEQFF.